This T cell receptor (beta chain) was sequenced for a study of glioma-infiltrating T cells after dendritic cell vaccination. Study-wide background: Monocyte-derived dendritic cells, cultured roughly 7 days with IL-4 and GM-CSF, were pulsed with autologous tumor lysate.

TCRB CDR3 was amplified from 2 ug genomic DNA or less. The PCR used 60 V beta and 13 J beta primers. Only in-frame clones appear in the TCRdb table, and some are missing; sequencing was by immunoSEQ multiplex PCR. Among over 90,000 clones listed, over 65% were seen once. This clonotype originated in a human donor with glioblastoma. The sample in question was blood, obtained before dendritic cell vaccination.

CDR3 nucleotide sequence: TGTGCCAGCAGCCTCAGGGGGCTCTACAATGAGCAGTTCTTC. Its protein product is CASSLRGLYNEQFF. The genes are TRBV6-6 and TRBJ2-1; 8 bases line up with TRBD1. CDR1 MNHNY and CDR2 SVGAGI come from the germline V gene (reference sequence). The CDR3 spans 14 residues. Trimming at V came to 6 bases and at J to 3 bases, leaving 4 bases not matched to a gene.